What follows are 8 T cell receptor beta chains derived from one specimen sequenced in a study of naive and memory T cell subsets. TCR cDNA received a 3' ligated oligonucleotide that carried a UMI. Ligated cDNA underwent four rounds of PCR with nested alpha and beta constant region primers and SP2. TCRdb independently ran MiXCR on the 5' RACE reads; one entry per CDR3 protein. This table has 58,000 or so distinct CDR3 sequences, approximately 8% appearing once. The source of these receptors is a female donor in good health.

This clonotype was counted many times. The chain uses TRBV7-2 and TRBJ2-1; D gene uncertain. Trimming removed 4 bases at V and 3 bases at J, with 4 bases between. CDR1 and CDR2 from the germline V gene are SGHTA and FQGNSA. This CDR3 has 12 residues. The CDR3 reads CASSSYYNEQFF. The DNA for the CDR3 is TGTGCCAGCAGCTCCTACTACAATGAGCAGTTCTTC.

This clonotype showed up many times. V and J are TRBV29-1 and TRBJ2-7; TRBD1 matches at 8 bases. Germline CDR1 and CDR2: SQVTM and ANQGSEA. The CDR3 runs 16 residues. The V and J ends lost 0 bases and 2 bases, in that order; junction bases with no gene match: 9. CDR3 nucleotide sequence: TGCAGCGTTGAAGATCGGGGCAGGGGGCATGCCTACGAGCAGTACTTC. Its protein is CSVEDRGRGHAYEQYF.

V is TRBV5-1 and J is TRBJ2-6; D gene uncertain. This CDR3 region has 15 residues. The V gene lost 2 bases and the J gene lost 0 bases, with 6 bases spanning the gap. Germline CDR1 and CDR2: SGHRS and YFSETQ. Here the CDR3 reads CASSFSDSGANVLTF. For the CDR3, the DNA is TGCGCCAGCAGCTTCTCCGACTCTGGGGCCAACGTCCTGACTTTC.

The sample holds many counts of this clonotype. This chain links TRBV12-3 or TRBV12-4 with TRBJ2-2; D gene uncertain. V lost 2 bases to trimming and J lost 7 bases, with 2 bases between them. This CDR3 contains 11 residues. CDR3 sequence reads: CASSLLGELFF. The DNA of the CDR3 is TGTGCCAGCAGTTTACTCGGGGAGCTGTTTTTT.

J is TRBJ2-1 and V is TRBV7-9; maybe TRBD2 (5 bases). Trimming left V 4 bases short and J 5 bases short, with 18 bases between. Germline V gene lookup returns CDR1 SEHNR and CDR2 FQNEAQ (reference sequence). The CDR3 is made up of 16 amino acids. In DNA form, the CDR3 reads TGTGCCAGCAGCTCCACGACGGGAAACCCTAACAATGAGCAGTTCTTC. Amino acid sequence: CASSSTTGNPNNEQFF.

Many counts were recorded for this clonotype. The chain employs TRBV25-1 and TRBJ2-4; TRBD1 or TRBD2 may be the D gene (5 bases each). CDR3 length: 16 amino acids. Germline V gene sequence: CDR1 MGHDK, CDR2 SYGVNS. V shed 4 bases and J shed 0 bases, with 13 bases lying between them. This CDR3 reads CASSGKRGPAKNIQYF. The CDR3 nucleotides are TGTGCCAGCAGTGGCAAGAGGGGCCCAGCCAAAAACATTCAGTACTTC.

The rearrangement joins TRBV30 to TRBJ2-3; 8 positions match TRBD2. Germline-derived CDR1 and CDR2 are GTSNPN and SVGIG (reference sequence). This CDR3 region has 13 residues. V was clipped by 4 bases and J by 6 bases; unmatched bases: 6. The CDR3 region is CAWIKRGRDTQYF. For the CDR3, the DNA is TGTGCCTGGATAAAGCGGGGGAGGGATACGCAGTATTTT.

This clonotype has at least ten counts. The chain has TRBV20-1 and TRBJ2-7; the D gene could be TRBD1 or TRBD2 (5 bases each). The CDR3 has 14 amino acids. Trimming took 6 bases from V and 7 from J, leaving 22 bases between them. Germline V gene data show CDR1 as DFQATT and CDR2 as SNEGSKA (reference sequence). This CDR3 reads CSASYRAGRREQYF. In DNA, the CDR3 is TGCAGTGCCTCATACCGGGCAGGGCGGAGGGAGCAGTACTTC.